This TCR beta chain was sequenced in a study of blood T cell repertoires in COVID-19. Study background: Specimens from acute and convalescent COVID-19 originated in the United States, Italy and Spain. T cells, B-cell-depleted T cells, or PBMCs supplied cDNA or gDNA.

The CDR3 consists of 12 residues. Germline trimming cut 4 bases from V and 2 bases from J; bases unmatched to any gene: 2. The germline gives CDR1 SQVTM, CDR2 ANQGSEA. Per the original data handling: By means of reference gene primer amplification, nucleated cell counts were estimated. Assay: immunoSEQ multiplex PCR; the TCRdb copy retains only in-frame clones and omits some. V and J calls and clone size follow that table, whereas D and trimming were derived from the DNA. Here the sample spans 130,000 to 150,000 clones, 84% being singletons. The V call is TRBV29-1, the J call TRBJ2-7, with 7 positions matching TRBD2. The clonotype was recovered from a human donor in a cohort sampled during active COVID-19. Sequencing input: peripheral blood. Written as DNA, the CDR3 is TGCAGCGTTGGGCGGGGGACCTACGAGCAGTACTTC. Protein: CSVGRGTYEQYF.